This T cell receptor beta chain emerged from a study of cytomegalovirus exposure and HLA in healthy donors. The overall study: Earlier results showed approximately 120 million unique TCR beta sequences derived from some 190 million T cells.

Details on this clone: What it binds is not known.

Study-level points and caveats: Productive rates of about 90% or about 30% were seen for most TCR beta V segments in an earlier analysis. As a later analysis revealed, most CMV-associated TCR beta chains appeared HLA-restricted.

V lost 8 bases and J lost 7; bases outside the gene matches: 12. The CDR3 runs 15 residues. From germline, CDR1 is MDHEN and CDR2 SYDVKM. PCR used 60 Vbeta primers and 13 Jbeta primers. The method was immunoSEQ multiplex PCR; TCRdb's version includes in-frame clones alone and lacks a portion of them. The table records around 110,000 clones, around 86% of them present only once. The origin of this receptor is a woman in her thirties in good health and CMV-seronegative. V and J are TRBV28 and TRBJ1-5, with 9 bases fitting TRBD1. Sequencing was performed on PBMCs. The CDR3 bases are TGTGCCAGCTCAATAGGGGGACAGGGTCAGCAGCCCCAGCATTTT. Residues: CASSIGGQGQQPQHF.